The 9 T cell receptor beta chains below were found in one sample sequenced in a study of blood T cells in healthy people across ages. PCR was performed a second time for roughly 7 to 11 cycles using a sample-barcoded 5' primer and a J-beta primer mix. TCRdb reprocessed the 5' RACE reads with MiXCR, giving one entry per CDR3 protein. The sample consists of some 1.1 million distinct CDR3 sequences, about two fifths of them appearing once. The sequenced sample consisted of blood. These receptors all come from a man between 18 and 35 years old in good health.

In this sample, this clonotype turned up once. The chain couples TRBV27 to TRBJ1-1; D perhaps matches TRBD1 (6 bases). This CDR3 spans 13 amino acids. The germline V gene has CDR1 MNHEY and CDR2 SMNVEV (reference sequence). Deletions cut 6 bases from V and 7 bases from J, with 15 bases between. This CDR3 reads CASRVEQGREAFF. The CDR3 DNA follows: TGTGCCAGCAGGGTAGAACAGGGACGTGAAGCTTTCTTT.

This rearrangement joins TRBV29-1 to TRBJ1-1, with 7 bases aligning to TRBD1. This CDR3 is 14 amino acids long. Germline V gene data show CDR1 as SQVTM and CDR2 as ANQGSEA. V was pared by 8 bases and J by 6 bases, with 15 bases of the junction left unmatched. The CDR3: CSIQPRGGGAEAFF. CDR3 bases: TGCAGCATCCAGCCGAGAGGAGGGGGCGCTGAAGCTTTCTTT.

The J gene is TRBJ1-5, the V gene TRBV4-3; D uncertain. Trimming removed 1 base from V and 3 bases from J, with 10 bases in between. The CDR3 contains 15 residues. Germline V gene data show CDR1 as LGHNA and CDR2 as YSLEER. CDR3 protein: CASSQAPGPNQPQHF. The CDR3 region has the DNA TGCGCCAGCAGCCAAGCCCCAGGTCCCAATCAGCCCCAGCATTTT.

This sequence joins TRBV7-9 and TRBJ1-4; no clear D gene. V was trimmed by 0 bases and J by 7 bases, leaving 9 bases between them. CDR1 SEHNR and CDR2 FQNEAQ come from the germline V gene (reference sequence). This CDR3 has 14 residues. The CDR3 DNA sequence: TGTGCCAGCAGCTTAGCCGTGAGGAGTGAAAAACTGTTTTTT. Amino acid sequence: CASSLAVRSEKLFF.

The CDR3 coding sequence is TGTGCCAGCAGCGCTCCAGGGGGCTACGAGCAGTACTTC. Amino acid sequence: CASSAPGGYEQYF. The chain uses TRBV12-3 or TRBV12-4 and TRBJ2-5; 7 bases line up with TRBD1. The closer fit of TRBJ2-7 to the DNA end suggests the J call may be wrong. The CDR3 spans 13 residues.

This clonotype showed up many times. One junction end disagrees with the germline gene, perhaps due to a read error. Here the CDR3 reads CASSLAGTNTGELFF. CDR3 nucleotide sequence: TGTGCCAGCAGCCTAGCGGGGACGAACACCGGGGAGCTGTTTTTT. The chain carries TRBV7-2 and TRBJ2-2; 9 bases are a match to TRBD2. Germline V gene sequence: CDR1 SGHTA, CDR2 FQGNSA. The CDR3 contains 15 residues.

This chain uses TRBV20-1 with TRBJ1-2; 7 bases match TRBD1. J lost 8 bases, V lost 6 bases, and 15 bases had no gene match. Germline CDR1 DFQATT, CDR2 SNEGSKA (reference sequence). The CDR3 is 14 amino acids. The CDR3 region has the DNA TGCAGTGCAACTGGTGACAGGGAAGGTGGCGGCTACACCTTC. Its translation: CSATGDREGGGYTF.

Turning to this clonotype: The junction differs from germline at one of its ends, possibly a read error. V usage is TRBV28 and J usage is TRBJ1-1; no definite D call. Germline CDR1 and CDR2: MDHEN and SYDVKM. There are 12 residues in the CDR3. CDR3 bases: TGTGCCAGCACACAGTCGAACACTGAACCTTTCTTT. Encoded protein: CASTQSNTEPFF.

The chain carries TRBV5-6 and TRBJ1-1, with D maybe TRBD1 (5 bases). Trimming shortened V by 0 bases and J by 7 bases, and 10 bases separated the two germline ends. CDR1 and CDR2 from the germline V gene are SGHDT and YYEEEE. There are 13 residues in the CDR3. The CDR3 loop reads CASSLGGGYEAFF. The CDR3 DNA reads as TGTGCCAGCAGCTTGGGGGGGGGGTATGAAGCTTTCTTT.